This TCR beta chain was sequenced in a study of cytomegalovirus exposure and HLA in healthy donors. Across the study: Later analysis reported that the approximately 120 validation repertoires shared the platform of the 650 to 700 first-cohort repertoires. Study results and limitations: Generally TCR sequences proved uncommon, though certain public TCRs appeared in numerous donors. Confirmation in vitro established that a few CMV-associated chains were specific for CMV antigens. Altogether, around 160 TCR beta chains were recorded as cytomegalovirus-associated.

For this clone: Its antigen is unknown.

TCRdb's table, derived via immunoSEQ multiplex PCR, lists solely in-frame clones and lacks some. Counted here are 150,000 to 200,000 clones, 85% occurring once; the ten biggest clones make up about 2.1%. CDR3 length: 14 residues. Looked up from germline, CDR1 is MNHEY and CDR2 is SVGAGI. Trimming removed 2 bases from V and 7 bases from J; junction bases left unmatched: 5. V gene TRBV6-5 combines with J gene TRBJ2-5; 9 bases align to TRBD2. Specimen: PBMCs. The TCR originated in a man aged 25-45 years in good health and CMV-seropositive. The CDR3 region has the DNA TGTGCCAGCAGTTACAAGCGGGGGGCCCGGACCCAGTACTTC. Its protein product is CASSYKRGARTQYF.